The rows below give T cell receptor beta chains drawn from one sample of a study of blood T cell repertoires in COVID-19. Method: immunoSEQ multiplex PCR; TCRdb's copy keeps in-frame clones and lacks some. The sample carries roughly 110,000 clones, approximately 85% recorded once. What was sequenced was peripheral blood. Receptor source: a woman aged 60-75 years with COVID-19, enrolled during active disease. CDR3s include the opening cysteine and the closing phenylalanine or tryptophan. The order of the fields is V gene, J gene, CDR3 length, D gene, clone size, CDR3 DNA, CDR3 protein. D genes are given only for firm matches. A row's size may be missing; if present it is once, few, many or a size class.

TRBV9	TRBJ1-2	15	NA	few	TGTGCCAGCAGCCCGATCCTACAGGCTAACTATGGCTACACCTTC	CASSPILQANYGYTF
TRBV10-3	TRBJ2-7	14	NA	few	TGTGCCATCAGTGAGGGGGGACACGCCTACGAGCAGTACTTC	CAISEGGHAYEQYF
TRBV18	TRBJ1-2	15	NA	few	TGTGCCAGCTCACCGGCGGCAACCGGGGACTATGGCTACACCTTC	CASSPAATGDYGYTF
TRBV29-1	TRBJ1-5	13	NA	NA	TGCAGCGTTAATCTAGGATCGGATCAGCCCCAGCATTTT	CSVNLGSDQPQHF
TRBV24-1	TRBJ2-4	11	NA	once	TGTGCCACCAGTTTCAGAAACATTCAGTACTTC	CATSFRNIQYF
TRBV7-9	TRBJ1-2	16	TRBD1	NA	TGTGCTCTGACGCCCTTTCAGGGGGCGCCCCACTATGGCTACACCTTC	CALTPFQGAPHYGYTF
TRBV29-1	TRBJ2-3	14	NA	NA	TGCAGCGTTCTACAGTGGGCCGACACAGATACGCAGTATTTT	CSVLQWADTDTQYF
TRBV7-9	TRBJ1-3	18	TRBD1	NA	TGTGCCAGCAGCTTAACCGGGACAGGTGGCTTCTCTGGAAACACCATATATTTT	CASSLTGTGGFSGNTIYF
TRBV7-7	TRBJ2-5	13	NA	NA	TGTGCTAGCAGCTTGTGGCAGGGAGAGACCCAGTACTTC	CASSLWQGETQYF
TRBV3-1/TRBV3-2	TRBJ1-6	16	NA	once	TGTGCCAGCAGCCAAGACCCAGGGCTTTATAATTCACCCCTCCACTTT	CASSQDPGLYNSPLHF
TRBV2	TRBJ2-5	13	NA	once	TGTGCCAGCAGTGACGGGCAGGGAGGGACCCAGTACTTC	CASSDGQGGTQYF
TRBV3-1/TRBV3-2	TRBJ1-6	14	NA	NA	TGTGCCAGCAGCCAAGAGTCGCAGGAGGTACCCCTCCACTTT	CASSQESQEVPLHF
TRBV7-2	TRBJ2-7	11	NA	NA	TGTGCCAGCAGCTTAATCAACGAGCAGTACTTC	CASSLINEQYF
TRBV18	TRBJ2-7	12	TRBD1	NA	TGTGCCAGTCAGGACAGGGGTCACGAGCAGTACTTC	CASQDRGHEQYF
TRBV6-5	TRBJ2-7	13	TRBD1	NA	TGTGCCAGCAGTTACTCGGGACAGGGAGGGCAGTACTTC	CASSYSGQGGQYF
TRBV6-5	TRBJ2-1	12	TRBD1	NA	TGTGCCACATGGACAGGCTACAATGAGCAGTTCTTC	CATWTGYNEQFF
TRBV23-1	TRBJ1-5	14	NA	NA	TGCGCCAGTCCCCCGTTGAACGGGGATCAGCCCCAGCATTTT	CASPPLNGDQPQHF
TRBV19	TRBJ1-2	17	NA	NA	TGTGCCAGTAGAACCCTCGGGGACAACCTAGATAACTATGGCTACACCTTC	CASRTLGDNLDNYGYTF
TRBV6-1	TRBJ2-3	16	TRBD2	once	TGTGCCAGCAGTGATGTGAGCGGGAGGGGCACAGATACGCAGTATTTT	CASSDVSGRGTDTQYF
TRBV18	TRBJ2-2	19	NA	NA	TGTGCCAGCTCACGAATCCCCCGACGAGTGGGGGCGGAGGCCGGGGAGCTGTTTTTT	CASSRIPRRVGAEAGELFF
TRBV4-1	TRBJ1-5	15	TRBD1	few	TGCGCCAGCAGTTATGACAGGGGGCTGAGTCAGCCCCAGCATTTT	CASSYDRGLSQPQHF
TRBV19	TRBJ2-6	16	NA	NA	TGTGCCAGCACCGGGACACCCAGCTCTGGGGCCAACGTCCTGACTTTC	CASTGTPSSGANVLTF
TRBV12-5	TRBJ2-5	15	TRBD1	NA	TGTGCTAGTGGTTTCCAGACAGGGCTCGGGGAGACCCAGTACTTC	CASGFQTGLGETQYF
TRBV3-1/TRBV3-2	TRBJ2-3	14	TRBD2	NA	TGTGCCAGCAGCCGCGGGGGGGACACAGATACGCAGTATTTT	CASSRGGDTDTQYF
TRBV5-5	TRBJ1-1	13	NA	NA	TGTGCCAGCAGCTTCGCGGAGAACACTGAAGCTTTCTTT	CASSFAENTEAFF
TRBV2	TRBJ1-5	15	NA	NA	TGTGCCAGCAGCGAGACTGAGAATAGCAATCAGCCCCAGCATTTT	CASSETENSNQPQHF
TRBV19	TRBJ2-4	14	NA	NA	TGTGCCAGTAGTCAACAGGGCGGTGGAGCCATTCAGTACTTC	CASSQQGGGAIQYF
TRBV28	TRBJ1-5	17	NA	NA	TGTGCCAGCAGTTTCACTAACACGCTCAATAGCAATCAGCCCCAGCATTTT	CASSFTNTLNSNQPQHF
TRBV6-1	TRBJ2-6	18	TRBD1	NA	TGTGCCAGCAGTGAAGAGGGACAGGGCGAGCCTGGGGCCAACGTCCTGACTTTC	CASSEEGQGEPGANVLTF
TRBV15	TRBJ2-3	12	NA	NA	TGTGCCACCAGCCTACAGGGAGATACGCAGTATTTT	CATSLQGDTQYF
TRBV19	TRBJ2-5	14	NA	NA	TGTGCCAGTAGTATACGTATACTAGAAGAGACCCAGTACTTC	CASSIRILEETQYF
TRBV10-3	TRBJ1-3	12	NA	NA	TGTGCCACCCAGGAACTCGGAAACACCATATATTTT	CATQELGNTIYF
TRBV27	TRBJ2-3	15	NA	NA	TGTGCCAGCAGTTTTGGCGGCCAAAGCACAGATACGCAGTATTTT	CASSFGGQSTDTQYF
TRBV4-3	TRBJ1-5	16	TRBD1	NA	TGCGCCAGCAGCCAAGATCTAGGGGGCTGGGATCAGCCCCAGCATTTT	CASSQDLGGWDQPQHF
TRBV2	TRBJ2-5	13	TRBD1	NA	TGTGCCAGCAGTGTACAGGGGATGGAGACCCAGTACTTC	CASSVQGMETQYF
TRBV25-1	TRBJ2-7	12	TRBD1	NA	TGTGCCAGCAGCTGGACAGGGGCCGAGCAGTACTTC	CASSWTGAEQYF
TRBV11-2	TRBJ2-6	17	NA	NA	TGTGCCAGCAGCTTACGTTTTGGGCCGCCTGGGGCCAACGTCCTGACTTTC	CASSLRFGPPGANVLTF
TRBV5-1	TRBJ1-1	19	TRBD1	few	TGCGCCAGCAGCTTACGCTGGGGACAGGGACGAGGATTAGGCACTGAAGCTTTCTTT	CASSLRWGQGRGLGTEAFF
TRBV6-5	TRBJ2-7	15	NA	NA	TGTGCCAGCAGCACTTCGACAGGAGCCCTTTACGAGCAGTACTTC	CASSTSTGALYEQYF
TRBV10-3	TRBJ2-3	12	NA	NA	TGTGCCATCAGTGATGCGGTAGATACGCAGTATTTT	CAISDAVDTQYF